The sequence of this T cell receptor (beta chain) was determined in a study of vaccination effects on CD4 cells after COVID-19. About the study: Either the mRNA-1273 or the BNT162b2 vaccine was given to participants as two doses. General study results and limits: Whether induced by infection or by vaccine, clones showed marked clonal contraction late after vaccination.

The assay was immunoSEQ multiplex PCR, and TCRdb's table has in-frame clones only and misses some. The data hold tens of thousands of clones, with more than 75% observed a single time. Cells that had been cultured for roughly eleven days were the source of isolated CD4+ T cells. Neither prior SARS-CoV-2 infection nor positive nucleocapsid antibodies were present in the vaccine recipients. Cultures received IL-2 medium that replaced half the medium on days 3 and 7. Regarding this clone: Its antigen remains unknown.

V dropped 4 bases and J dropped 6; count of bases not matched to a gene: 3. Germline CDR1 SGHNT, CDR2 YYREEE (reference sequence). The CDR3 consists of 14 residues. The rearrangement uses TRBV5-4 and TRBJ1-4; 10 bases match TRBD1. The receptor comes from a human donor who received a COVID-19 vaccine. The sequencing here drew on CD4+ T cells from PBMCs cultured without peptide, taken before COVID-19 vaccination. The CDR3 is CASSPGTGDEKLFF. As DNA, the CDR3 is TGTGCCAGCAGCCCCGGGACAGGGGATGAAAAACTGTTTTTT.